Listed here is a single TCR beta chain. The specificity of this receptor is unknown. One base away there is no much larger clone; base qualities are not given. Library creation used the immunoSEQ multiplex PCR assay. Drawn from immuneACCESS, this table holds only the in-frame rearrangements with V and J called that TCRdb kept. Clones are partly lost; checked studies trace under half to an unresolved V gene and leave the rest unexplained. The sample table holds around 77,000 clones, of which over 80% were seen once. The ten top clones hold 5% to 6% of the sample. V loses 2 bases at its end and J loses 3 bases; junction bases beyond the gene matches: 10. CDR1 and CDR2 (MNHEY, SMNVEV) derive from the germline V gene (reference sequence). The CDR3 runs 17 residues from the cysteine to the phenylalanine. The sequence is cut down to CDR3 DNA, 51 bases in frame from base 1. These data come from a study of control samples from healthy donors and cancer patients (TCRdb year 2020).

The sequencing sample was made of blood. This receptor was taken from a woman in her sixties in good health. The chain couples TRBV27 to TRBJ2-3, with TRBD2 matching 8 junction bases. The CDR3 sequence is CASSLVDSGSQTDTQYF. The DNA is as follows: TGTGCCAGCAGTTTAGTAGACAGCGGGAGTCAAACAGATACGCAGTATTTT.